The 10 T cell receptor beta chains below were found in one sample sequenced in a study of blood T cell repertoires in COVID-19. Sequencing used immunoSEQ multiplex PCR; TCRdb keeps in-frame clones, though not all of them. Found here are roughly 500,000 clones, approximately 87% of them singletons; the top ten hold 1.8%. The sequenced sample was PBMCs or T cells enriched from blood (not recorded which). The receptors stem from a woman between 40 and 50 years old who had recovered from COVID-19.

This clone was found once. This sequence joins TRBV19 and TRBJ2-7, with TRBD1 matching over 12 bases. Germline-derived CDR1 and CDR2 are LNHDA and SQIVND (reference sequence). V lost 7 bases to trimming and J lost 4 bases; unmatched junction nucleotides: 8. This CDR3 is built from 15 residues. DNA of the CDR3: TGTGCCAGTATTGGCCCGGGACAGGGGGCTTACGAGCAGTACTTC. Its protein is CASIGPGQGAYEQYF.

CDR3 residues: CASSGAGTERTDTQYF. The CDR3 DNA reads as TGCGCCAGCAGCGGGGCCGGGACAGAACGCACAGATACGCAGTATTTT. The J gene is TRBJ2-3, the V gene TRBV5-1; TRBD1 aligns across 7 bases. The CDR3 is 16 amino acids. Germline V gives CDR1 SGHRS, CDR2 YFSETQ. V gave up 4 bases and J gave up 1 base; unmatched junction bases: 9.

The chain joins TRBV6-5 to TRBJ2-3, with D perhaps TRBD2 (6 bases). Trimming left V 4 bases short and J 0 bases short, with 14 bases between. CDR1 and CDR2 (germline): MNHEY, SVGAGI. This CDR3 is 16 amino acids long. The CDR3 region is CASSFAAGPSTDTQYF. The CDR3 DNA is TGTGCCAGCAGTTTCGCCGCGGGACCGAGCACAGATACGCAGTATTTT.

The rearrangement joins TRBV10-3 to TRBJ1-1; TRBD1 might be the D (5 bases). V shed 0 bases and J shed 4 bases, with 6 bases lying between them. This CDR3 region has 13 residues. CDR1 and CDR2 (germline): ENHRY, SYGVKD. This CDR3 reads CAISESGGTEAFF. Written as DNA, the CDR3 is TGTGCCATCAGTGAGTCCGGGGGCACTGAAGCTTTCTTT.

The V gene is TRBV5-1, the J gene TRBJ2-7; possible D gene TRBD1, 6 bases. V lost 3 bases and J 3 bases, leaving 16 bases between the germline ends. This CDR3 region has 15 residues. Germline CDR1 is SGHRS and CDR2 is YFSETQ. This chain's CDR3 is CASSSSTTGFYEQYF. The CDR3 nucleotides read TGCGCCAGCAGCTCCTCCACCACAGGGTTCTACGAGCAGTACTTC.

The sample holds one count of this clone. The chain employs TRBV4-2 and TRBJ2-5; D gene ambiguous. V lost 3 bases, J lost 5 bases, and 4 bases lay in between. The CDR3 is 11 residues long. Germline V gene lookup returns CDR1 LGHNA and CDR2 YNFKEQ. The CDR3 protein is CASSQSETQYF. CDR3 DNA sequence: TGTGCCAGCAGCCAGAGTGAGACCCAGTACTTC.

This clone appeared a few times. The chain is built from TRBV5-1 and TRBJ1-3; the D gene is possibly TRBD1 (6 bases). The CDR3 covers 15 residues. Germline V CDR1 and CDR2: SGHRS, YFSETQ. Trimming pared 4 bases from V and 1 base from J, leaving 12 bases between. Here the CDR3 DNA reads TGCGCCAGCAGCCCCGACAGGTTTTCTGGAAACACCATATATTTT. Its protein product is CASSPDRFSGNTIYF. The full variable domain, completed using reference TRBV5-1 and TRBJ1-3, is KAGVTQTPRYLIKTRGQQVTLSCSPISGHRSVSWYQQTPGQGLQFLFEYFSETQRNKGNFPGRFSGRQFSNSRSEMNVSTLELGDSALYLCASSPDRFSGNTIYFGEGSWLTVV.

This chain uses TRBV6-1 with TRBJ2-7; D gene unclear. The CDR3 has 15 amino acids. V shed 2 bases and J shed 0 bases, with 11 bases lying between them. Germline V gene lookup returns CDR1 MNHNS and CDR2 SASEGT. The chain's CDR3 is CASSEIDSPSYEQYF. The CDR3 coding sequence is TGTGCCAGCAGTGAAATTGACTCTCCCTCCTACGAGCAGTACTTC.

This chain links TRBV4-3 with TRBJ2-7; 12 positions match TRBD2. CDR1 and CDR2 from the germline V gene are LGHNA and YSLEER. The CDR3 covers 18 residues. The J segment lost 1 base and the V segment lost 0 bases, leaving 7 bases of the junction unmatched. CDR3 DNA sequence: TGCGCCAGCAGCCAAGAACGCCCGACTAGCGGGAGATCCTACGAGCAGTACTTC. It is translated as CASSQERPTSGRSYEQYF.

The V call is TRBV28, the J call TRBJ1-4; TRBD1 matches 7 bases. V shed 6 bases, J shed 3 bases, and the junction held 7 bases outside the gene matches. Germline lookup yields CDR1 MDHEN and CDR2 SYDVKM. The CDR3 is 15 residues long. CDR3 DNA sequence: TGTGCCAGCAGAACATACAGGGGATCTAATGAAAAACTGTTTTTT. Protein sequence: CASRTYRGSNEKLFF. The entire variable domain, with the rest obtained from reference TRBV28 and TRBJ1-4, is as follows: DVKVTQSSRYLVKRTGEKVFLECVQDMDHENMFWYRQDPGLGLRLIYFSYDVKMKEKGDIPEGYSVSREKKERFSLILESASTNQTSMYLCASRTYRGSNEKLFFGSGTQLSVL.